At least ten counts were recorded for the clone carrying this T cell receptor beta chain. What it binds is not known. These data come from a study of CD8 T cells in ankylosing spondylitis. Whole-study results and caveats: In the blood and synovial fluid of reactive arthritis, some motif variants had been previously reported.

Germline V lookup: CDR1 LGHNA, CDR2 YSLEER. The CDR3 extends over 17 amino acids. Trimming removed 0 bases from V and 0 bases from J, with 13 bases in between. In TCRdb, the 5' RACE reads were re-called with MiXCR into one record per CDR3 protein. Of 200,000 or so distinct CDR3 sequences in the sample, over 10% were seen once. The chain recombines TRBV4-3 with TRBJ2-3; TRBD2 is a possible D gene (6 bases). The source is a female donor with ankylosing spondylitis or in good health (not recorded which). Source material: blood, either unsorted or a sorted T cell fraction (not recorded which). For the CDR3, the DNA is TGCGCCAGCAGCCAAGAGTGGGGCGGGACCAGCACAGATACGCAGTATTTT. It encodes CASSQEWGGTSTDTQYF.